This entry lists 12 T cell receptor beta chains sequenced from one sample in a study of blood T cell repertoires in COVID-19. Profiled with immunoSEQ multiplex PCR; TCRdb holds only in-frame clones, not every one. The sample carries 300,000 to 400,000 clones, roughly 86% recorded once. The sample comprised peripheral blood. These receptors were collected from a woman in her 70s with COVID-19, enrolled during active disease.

Written as DNA, the CDR3 is TGTGCCAGCAGTGAAGTACTTCTTAATTCACCCCTCCACTTT. Translating it yields CASSEVLLNSPLHF. This sequence joins TRBV2 and TRBJ1-6, with unresolved D. V was clipped by 1 base and J by 6 bases, with 7 bases between them. Germline values: CDR1 SNHLY, CDR2 FYNNEI. CDR3 length: 14 residues.

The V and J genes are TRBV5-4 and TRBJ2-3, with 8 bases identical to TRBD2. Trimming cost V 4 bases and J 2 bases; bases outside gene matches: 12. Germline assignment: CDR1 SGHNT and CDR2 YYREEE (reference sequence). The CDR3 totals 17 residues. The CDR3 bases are TGTGCCAGCAGCCTCCCCGGGCTAGCGGGTCTCACAGATACGCAGTATTTT. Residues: CASSLPGLAGLTDTQYF.

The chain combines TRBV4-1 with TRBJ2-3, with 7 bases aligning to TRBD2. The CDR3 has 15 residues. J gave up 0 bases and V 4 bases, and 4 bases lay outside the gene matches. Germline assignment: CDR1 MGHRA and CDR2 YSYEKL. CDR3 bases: TGCGCCAGCAGCCTGCCTAGCGGTAGCACAGATACGCAGTATTTT. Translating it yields CASSLPSGSTDTQYF.

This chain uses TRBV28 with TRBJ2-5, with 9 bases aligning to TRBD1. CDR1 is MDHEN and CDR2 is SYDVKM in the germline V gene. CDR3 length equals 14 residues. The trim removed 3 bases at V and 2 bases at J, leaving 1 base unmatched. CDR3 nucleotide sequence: TGTGCCAGCAGTTTCGGGACAGGGCAAGAGACCCAGTACTTC. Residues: CASSFGTGQETQYF.

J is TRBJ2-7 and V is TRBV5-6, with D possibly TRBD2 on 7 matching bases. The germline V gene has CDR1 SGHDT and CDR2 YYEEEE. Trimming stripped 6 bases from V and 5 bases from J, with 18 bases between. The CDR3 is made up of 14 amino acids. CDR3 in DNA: TGTGCCAGCACCTTTGGGGGGGCAAGCAACGAGCAGTACTTC. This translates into CASTFGGASNEQYF.

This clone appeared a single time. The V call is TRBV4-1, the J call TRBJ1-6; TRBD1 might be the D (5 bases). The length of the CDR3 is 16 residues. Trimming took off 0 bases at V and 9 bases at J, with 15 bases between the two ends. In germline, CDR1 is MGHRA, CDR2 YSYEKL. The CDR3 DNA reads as TGCGCCAGCAGCCAAGATCCCCCAGGGTCGAGTTCACCCCTCCACTTT. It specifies CASSQDPPGSSSPLHF.

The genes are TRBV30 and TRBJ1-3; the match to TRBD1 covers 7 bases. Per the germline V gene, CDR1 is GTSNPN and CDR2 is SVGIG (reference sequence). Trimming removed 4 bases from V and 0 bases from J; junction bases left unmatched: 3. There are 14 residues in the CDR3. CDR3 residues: CAWIGDSSGNTIYF. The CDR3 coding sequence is TGTGCCTGGATTGGGGACAGCTCTGGAAACACCATATATTTT. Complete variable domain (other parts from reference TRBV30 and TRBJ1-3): SQTIHQWPATLVQPVGSPLSLECTVEGTSNPNLYWYRQAAGRGLQLLFYSVGIGQISSEVPQNLSASRPQDRQFILSSKKLLLSDSGFYLCAWIGDSSGNTIYFGEGSWLTVV.

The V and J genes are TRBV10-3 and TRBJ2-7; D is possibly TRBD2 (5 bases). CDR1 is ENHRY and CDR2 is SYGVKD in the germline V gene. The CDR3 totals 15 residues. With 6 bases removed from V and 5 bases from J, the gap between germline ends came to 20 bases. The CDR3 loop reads CAISLAGSLFDEQYF. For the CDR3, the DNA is TGTGCCATCAGCCTAGCCGGGTCCTTATTTGACGAGCAGTACTTC.

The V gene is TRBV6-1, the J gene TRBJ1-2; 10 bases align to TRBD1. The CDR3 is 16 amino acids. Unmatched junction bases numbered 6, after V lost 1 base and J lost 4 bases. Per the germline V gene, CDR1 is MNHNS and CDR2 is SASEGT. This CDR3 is CASSEDWTGGFYGYTF. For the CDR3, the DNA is TGTGCCAGCAGTGAAGATTGGACAGGGGGTTTCTATGGCTACACCTTC.

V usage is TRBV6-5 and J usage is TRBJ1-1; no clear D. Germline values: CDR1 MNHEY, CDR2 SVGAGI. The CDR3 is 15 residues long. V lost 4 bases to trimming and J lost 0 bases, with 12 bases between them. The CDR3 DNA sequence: TGTGCCAGCAGTTCCCGCCTGAGGATGAACACTGAAGCTTTCTTT. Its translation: CASSSRLRMNTEAFF.

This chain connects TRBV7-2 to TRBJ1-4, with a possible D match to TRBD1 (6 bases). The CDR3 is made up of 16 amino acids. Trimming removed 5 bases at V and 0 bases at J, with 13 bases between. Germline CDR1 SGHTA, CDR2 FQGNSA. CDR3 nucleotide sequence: TGTGCCAGCAGCCCCAGGGGACGGCCAACTAATGAAAAACTGTTTTTT. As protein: CASSPRGRPTNEKLFF.

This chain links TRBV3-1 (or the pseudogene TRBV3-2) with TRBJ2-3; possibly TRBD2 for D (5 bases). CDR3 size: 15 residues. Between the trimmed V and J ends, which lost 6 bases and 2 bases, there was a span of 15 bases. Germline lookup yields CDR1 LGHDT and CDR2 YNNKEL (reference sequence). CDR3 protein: CASRPFGLTTDTQYF. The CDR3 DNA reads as TGTGCCAGCAGACCCTTCGGACTGACCACAGATACGCAGTATTTT.